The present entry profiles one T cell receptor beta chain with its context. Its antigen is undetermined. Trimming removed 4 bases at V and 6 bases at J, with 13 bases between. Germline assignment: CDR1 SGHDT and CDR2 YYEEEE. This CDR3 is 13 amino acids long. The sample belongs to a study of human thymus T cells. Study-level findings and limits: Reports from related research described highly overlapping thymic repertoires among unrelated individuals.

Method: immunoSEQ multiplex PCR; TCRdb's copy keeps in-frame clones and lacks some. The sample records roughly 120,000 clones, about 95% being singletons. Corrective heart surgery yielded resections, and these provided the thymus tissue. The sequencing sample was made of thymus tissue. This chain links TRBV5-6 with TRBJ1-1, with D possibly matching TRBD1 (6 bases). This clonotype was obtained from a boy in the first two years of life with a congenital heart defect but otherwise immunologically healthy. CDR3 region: CASSPGAGSEAFF. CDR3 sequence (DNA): TGTGCCAGCAGCCCGGGGGCGGGCTCTGAAGCTTTCTTT.